A selection of T cell receptor beta chains follows, all from one sample in a study of blood T cell repertoires in COVID-19. Here immunoSEQ multiplex PCR was the method, and the copy in TCRdb shows in-frame clones only, minus some. This sample has approximately 360,000 clones; around 89% occur once, and the top ten carry 6.5%. What was sequenced was peripheral blood. All receptors derive from a man aged 18 to 29 with active or convalescent COVID-19. Each CDR3 is given with its conserved first and last residue.

V	CDR3
TRBV4-2	CASSLGGGSDGYTF
TRBV28	CASSTQGGSNQPQHF
TRBV4-2	CASEGGGPDTQYF
TRBV28	CASRLHSGQRPPNYGYTF
TRBV27	CASSFSASGSIYEQYF
TRBV28	CASILNRGGYGYTF
TRBV7-2	CASSPTGEVTYEQYF
TRBV9	CASSSGTGLTDTQYF
TRBV28	CASSIHRTGTNYGYTF
TRBV6-1	CASSENSGGPINTQYF
TRBV29-1	CSVLGQEETQYF
TRBV2	CASSGGQEYNEQFF
TRBV14	CASSQDRGYGYTF
TRBV19	CASSIFGSGLGVEQYF
TRBV28	CASSIRTDYTGELFF
TRBV6-5	CASSPAGTGKGEQYF
TRBV7-3	CASSLYGGGEQYF
TRBV4-3	CASSQDAQLAVSYNEQFF
TRBV10-2	CASSESGWQGNEKLFF
TRBV5-5	CASSSYRENTIYF
TRBV4-1	CASSQERQGAFYEQYF
TRBV4-3	CASSPTGTGWTDTQYF
TRBV6-1	CASSENRDQETQYF
TRBV6-5	CASSYWDRVNTGELFF
TRBV7-9	CASSLDGGTEAFF
TRBV19	CASSKTGGMGTEAFF
TRBV6-5	CASRPRGYGYTF
TRBV6-2/TRBV6-3	CASSRNRGQGNYGYTF
TRBV11-2	CASSLDYRYQETQYF
TRBV6-2/TRBV6-3	CASSYYREVEETQYF
TRBV11-2	CASSSNPTDQPQHF
TRBV28	CASSLPARQPSEGYGYTF
TRBV9	CASSESAHSYEQYF
TRBV6-5	CASSYGGGGQPQHF
TRBV20-1	CSARSYEQYF
TRBV28	CASSSLSGMSYGYTF
TRBV3-1/TRBV3-2	CASSQDRGASGYTF
TRBV11-3	CASRGGSTDTQYF
TRBV7-2	CASSPSYNTEAFF
TRBV2	CASLGQTNTEAFF
TRBV6-5	CASRRQGWRETQYF
TRBV6-5	CASSYSGLASYGYTF
TRBV10-3	CAISDPGTDYGYTF
TRBV11-2	CASSLVNYEKLFF
TRBV7-6	CASSGWTGERESTYEQYF
TRBV28	CASSGAGGLYNEQFF
TRBV6-2/TRBV6-3	CASSPRRYEQYF
TRBV27	CASSFFGGDIQYF
TRBV5-8	CASSPTVVAFF
TRBV5-4	CASSLRLEGGSEQYF
TRBV6-2/TRBV6-3	CASSSPQGRQPQHF
TRBV19	CASFEGGGDHQPQHF
TRBV11-2	CASSLIRAAYEQYF
TRBV7-8	CASSLTGTANEKLFF